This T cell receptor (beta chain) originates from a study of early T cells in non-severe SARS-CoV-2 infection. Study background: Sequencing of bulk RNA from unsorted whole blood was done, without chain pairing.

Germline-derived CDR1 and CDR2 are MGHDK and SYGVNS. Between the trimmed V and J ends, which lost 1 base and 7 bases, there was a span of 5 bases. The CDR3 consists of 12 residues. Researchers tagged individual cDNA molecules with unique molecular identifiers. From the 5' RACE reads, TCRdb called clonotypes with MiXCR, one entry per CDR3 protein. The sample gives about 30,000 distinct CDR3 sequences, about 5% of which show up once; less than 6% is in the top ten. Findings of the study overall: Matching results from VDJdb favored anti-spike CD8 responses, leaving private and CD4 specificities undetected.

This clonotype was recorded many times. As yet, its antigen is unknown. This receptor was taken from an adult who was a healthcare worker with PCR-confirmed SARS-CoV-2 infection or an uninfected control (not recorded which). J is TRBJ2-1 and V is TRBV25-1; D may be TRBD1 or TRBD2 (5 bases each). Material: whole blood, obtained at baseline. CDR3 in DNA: TGTGCCAGCAGTGAATGGGGGAATGAGCAGTTCTTC. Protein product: CASSEWGNEQFF.